The present T cell receptor beta chain was sequenced within a study of Ad26.COV2.S vaccination and SARS-CoV-2 variants. At the level of the study: A COV1001 Ad26.COV2.S trial-arm participant provided the sample.

Findings and limits, study-wide: Non-spike TCR breadth did not differ much between vaccine and placebo recipients. The TCR breadth and depth analyses may have understated or missed part of the total T cell responses.

TCRdb's table, derived via immunoSEQ multiplex PCR, lists solely in-frame clones and lacks some. The profile covers some 320,000 clones, with about 82% appearing a single time and less than 2% taken by the ten largest. Documented treatment: some 20 received Ad26.COV2.S at low or high dose, single or two shots; about 5 received placebo; per-sample allocation not given. Day 63 following the first vaccine or placebo injection was when the samples were taken. This clone is a singleton in its sample. As yet, its antigen is unknown. The CDR3 has 15 residues. Germline assignment: CDR1 SEHNR and CDR2 FQNEAQ (reference sequence). Unmatched junction bases numbered 5, after V lost 3 bases and J lost 0 bases.

The chain uses TRBV7-9 and TRBJ2-7; 7 bases align to TRBD1. This TCR came from a person aged 18-65 years who received the Ad26.COV2.S COVID-19 vaccine or a placebo. Sequences were derived from peripheral blood, sampled in a trial of Ad26.COV2.S vaccine versus placebo. The CDR3 DNA follows: TGTGCCAGCAGCTTTACAGGGGTTGTCTCCTACGAGCAGTACTTC. It encodes CASSFTGVVSYEQYF. Filled out from reference TRBV7-9 and TRBJ2-7, the complete variable domain reads DTGVSQNPRHKITKRGQNVTFRCDPISEHNRLYWYRQTLGQGPEFLTYFQNEAQLEKSRLLSDRFSAERPKGSFSTLEIQRTEQGDSAMYLCASSFTGVVSYEQYFGPGTRLTVT.